This TCR beta chain was identified during a study of T cells after yellow fever vaccination. Findings and limits, study-wide: The bulk population could contribute abundant contaminating clonotypes to FACS-sorted repertoires. A faster peak, day 5 versus 15, was reached by the weaker secondary response. Clones from primary vaccination mostly reappeared after the booster (less than 98% CD4, over 85% CD8).

A word on this clonotype: As yet, its antigen is unknown.

V was clipped by 1 base and J by 9 bases, with 13 bases between them. CDR3 length: 14 amino acids. Germline loops: CDR1 SGHNT, CDR2 YENEEA. A 5'RACE template-switching step, the method used to make TCR cDNA, added a universal primer site and UMIs. TCRdb passed the 5' RACE reads through MiXCR, listing each CDR3 protein once. The sample lists 400,000 to 650,000 distinct CDR3 sequences, 21% occurring once. The chain uses TRBV11-3 and TRBJ2-1, with a tentative D call TRBD1 (6 bases). Sequencing was performed on PBMCs, taken 20 to 25 days after the first yellow fever vaccination. This TCR was recovered from a man aged 18 to 29 who received the YFV17D yellow fever vaccine. The CDR3 here is CASSLGQGIAEQFF. DNA for the CDR3: TGTGCCAGCAGCTTAGGGCAGGGGATTGCTGAGCAGTTCTTC.